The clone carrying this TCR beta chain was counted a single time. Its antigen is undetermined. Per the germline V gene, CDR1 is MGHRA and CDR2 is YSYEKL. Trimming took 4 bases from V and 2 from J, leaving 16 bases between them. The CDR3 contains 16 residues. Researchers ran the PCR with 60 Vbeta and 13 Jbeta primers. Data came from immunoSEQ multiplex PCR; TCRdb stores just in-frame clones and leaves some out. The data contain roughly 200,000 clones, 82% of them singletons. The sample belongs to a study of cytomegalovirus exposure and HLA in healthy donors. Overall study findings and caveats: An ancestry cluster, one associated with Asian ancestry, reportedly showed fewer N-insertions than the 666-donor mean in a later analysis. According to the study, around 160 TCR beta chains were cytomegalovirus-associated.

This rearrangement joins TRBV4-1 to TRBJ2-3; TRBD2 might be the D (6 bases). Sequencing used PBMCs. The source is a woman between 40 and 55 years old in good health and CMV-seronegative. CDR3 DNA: TGCGCCAGCAGCCCGCTACTAGCCAGCTACACAGATACGCAGTATTTT. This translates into CASSPLLASYTDTQYF.